A single sample is the source of the 20 T cell receptor beta chains below, sequenced in a study of technical replicates of blood from a handful of donors. Sequenced by immunoSEQ multiplex PCR; TCRdb stores in-frame clones only, minus some. The table records 79,000 or so clones, roughly 91% of them present only once. The specimen sequenced was T cells isolated from PBMCs. These receptors were taken from a human donor in good health.

The chain links TRBV4-1 to TRBJ2-1; D perhaps matches TRBD1 (5 bases). Per germline, CDR1 MGHRA and CDR2 YSYEKL. V shed 1 base and J shed 2 bases, with 18 bases lying between them. There are 18 residues in the CDR3. CDR3 DNA: TGCGCCAGCAGCCAAGTCGAAGTAGGGGCACAACCCTACAATGAGCAGTTCTTC. As protein: CASSQVEVGAQPYNEQFF.

The chain joins TRBV29-1 to TRBJ1-4; D may be TRBD1 (5 bases). CDR3 length: 15 residues. The germline V and J ends were trimmed by 4 bases and 0 bases, with 12 bases remaining between them. Germline CDR1 and CDR2: SQVTM and ANQGSEA. Here the CDR3 reads CSVAVTGTTNEKLFF. The CDR3 DNA reads TGCAGCGTTGCGGTAACAGGTACAACTAATGAAAAACTGTTTTTT.

The rearrangement links TRBV28 to TRBJ1-1, with TRBD1 matching over 8 bases. The V and J ends lost 5 bases and 3 bases, in that order; junction bases with no gene match: 2. The germline gives CDR1 MDHEN, CDR2 SYDVKM. The CDR3 length is 13 residues. The DNA of the CDR3 is TGTGCCAGCAGTGCAGGGGGCCACACTGAAGCTTTCTTT. Translation: CASSAGGHTEAFF.

The gene calls are TRBV5-1 and TRBJ2-2, with 11 bases lining up with TRBD2. The CDR3 spans 16 residues. The V and J ends lost 5 bases and 3 bases, in that order; junction bases with no gene match: 6. The germline CDR1 and CDR2 sequences are SGHRS and YFSETQ. CDR3 amino acids: CASRIAGGHYTGELFF. CDR3 sequence (DNA): TGCGCCAGCAGAATAGCGGGAGGGCATTACACCGGGGAGCTGTTTTTT.

This chain joins TRBV7-3 and TRBJ1-1; D is uncertain. The CDR3 extends over 16 amino acids. V was trimmed by 1 base and J by 0 bases, leaving 12 bases between them. The germline V gene encodes CDR1 SGHTA and CDR2 FQGTGA. CDR3 sequence (DNA): TGTGCCAGCAGCTTAAACCCGCAGAAAATGAACACTGAAGCTTTCTTT. As protein: CASSLNPQKMNTEAFF.

This chain connects TRBV25-1 to TRBJ2-3; weak D call: TRBD1 (5 bases). CDR3 length: 17 residues. In germline, CDR1 is MGHDK, CDR2 SYGVNS. Trimming pared 5 bases from V and 1 base from J, leaving 19 bases between. The CDR3 sequence: CASSPRRGLTGTDTQYF. CDR3 in DNA: TGTGCCAGCAGTCCGCGAAGGGGCTTGACAGGCACAGATACGCAGTATTTT.

The V call is TRBV6-5, the J call TRBJ2-5; D is unclear. V gave up 5 bases and J gave up 0 bases, with 7 bases separating them. The CDR3 length is 13 residues. Germline loops: CDR1 MNHEY, CDR2 SVGAGI. In nucleotides, the CDR3 is TGTGCCAGCAGTCCCCCCTACCAAGAGACCCAGTACTTC. It yields the protein CASSPPYQETQYF.

The chain is built from TRBV28 and TRBJ2-2, with TRBD1 as a possible D gene (7 bases). The germline gives CDR1 MDHEN, CDR2 SYDVKM. V was shortened by 4 bases and J by 15 bases, with 15 bases between the two germline ends. This CDR3 is 12 amino acids long. In nucleotides, the CDR3 is TGTGCCAGCAGTTCCCAGGACAGGAGGGTGTTTTTT. Amino acid sequence: CASSSQDRRVFF.

V usage is TRBV5-8 and J usage is TRBJ2-5; possibly TRBD2 for D (5 bases). The CDR3 is 13 residues long. The germline CDR1 and CDR2 sequences are SGHTS and YDEGEE. Trimming removed 2 bases from V and 4 bases from J, with 9 bases in between. The CDR3 reads CASSLLVRETQYF. The CDR3 bases are TGTGCCAGCAGCTTACTAGTCCGAGAGACCCAGTACTTC.

This sequence joins TRBV25-1 and TRBJ2-7; D possibly corresponds to TRBD1 (5 bases). Trimming cost V 7 bases and J 0 bases, with 19 bases left between them. Germline V gene lookup returns CDR1 MGHDK and CDR2 SYGVNS. The CDR3 has 16 amino acids. CDR3 protein: CASTPLGAGSSYEQYF. The CDR3 DNA reads as TGTGCCAGCACCCCCTTAGGGGCAGGAAGCTCCTACGAGCAGTACTTC.

In its sample, this clone was seen a few times. V usage is TRBV10-2 and J usage is TRBJ2-3, with 8 bases that match TRBD1. V lost 1 base and J lost 2; bases outside the gene matches: 8. CDR3 size: 17 residues. The germline V gene encodes CDR1 WSHSY and CDR2 SAAADI. In nucleotides, the CDR3 is TGCGCCAGCAGTGAGTTGGCAGGGGGCGCCTTCACAGATACGCAGTATTTT. Its translation: CASSELAGGAFTDTQYF.

V and J are TRBV6-5 and TRBJ2-2; TRBD2 matches at 11 bases. CDR1 and CDR2 from the germline V gene are MNHEY and SVGAGI. The CDR3 runs 16 residues. V trimming: 4 bases; J trimming: 6 bases; junction bases outside the gene matches: 7. This CDR3 is CASSSPTSGKPGELFF. CDR3 bases: TGTGCCAGCAGTTCCCCGACTAGCGGGAAGCCCGGGGAGCTGTTTTTT.

V is TRBV27 and J is TRBJ2-7; the match to TRBD1 covers 9 bases. There are 15 residues in the CDR3. In germline, CDR1 is MNHEY, CDR2 SMNVEV (reference sequence). V lost 2 bases and J lost 5; bases outside the gene matches: 7. CDR3: CASSLGTGSVNEQYF. The DNA of the CDR3 is TGTGCCAGCAGTTTAGGGACAGGGTCTGTTAACGAGCAGTACTTC.

V usage is TRBV19 and J usage is TRBJ1-1, with 8 bases that match TRBD1. The CDR3 has 13 amino acids. With V trimmed by 8 bases and J by 4 bases, 6 bases remained unmatched. The germline V gene has CDR1 LNHDA and CDR2 SQIVND (reference sequence). As DNA, the CDR3 is TGTGCCAGTCTCGACAGGGGCATCACTGAAGCTTTCTTT. Translation gives CASLDRGITEAFF.

V is TRBV11-2 and J is TRBJ2-5, with D unresolved. The germline CDR1 and CDR2 sequences are SGHAT and FQNNGV. This CDR3 contains 14 residues. The V and J ends lost 5 bases and 2 bases respectively, with 12 bases between them. The CDR3 DNA reads TGTGCCAGCAGCCTTTGGGCAGATCAAGAGACCCAGTACTTC. This sequence encodes CASSLWADQETQYF.

The V gene is TRBV28, the J gene TRBJ2-7; 10 nucleotides align to TRBD1. The CDR3 is made up of 15 amino acids. CDR1 and CDR2 from the germline V gene are MDHEN and SYDVKM. Trimming cost V 7 bases and J 3 bases; bases outside gene matches: 9. For the CDR3, the DNA is TGTGCCAGCACCCCGATCGGGACAGGGGACTACGAGCAGTACTTC. Translated, it gives CASTPIGTGDYEQYF.

The chain employs TRBV28 and TRBJ2-7; weak D call: TRBD2 (5 bases). Germline-derived CDR1 and CDR2 are MDHEN and SYDVKM. The CDR3 has 14 residues. V was clipped by 3 bases and J by 2 bases, with 11 bases between them. The CDR3 here is CASSFTPAAYEQYF. The CDR3 DNA reads as TGTGCCAGCAGTTTCACCCCAGCGGCCTACGAGCAGTACTTC.

The chain is built from TRBV6-6 and TRBJ2-7; TRBD2 might be the D (6 bases). V shed 3 bases and J shed 7 bases, with 19 bases lying between them. The germline gives CDR1 MNHNY, CDR2 SVGAGI (reference sequence). The CDR3 has 15 residues. As DNA, the CDR3 is TGTGCCAGCAGTTATGTCGGGGGAGCTCTTCGGGAGCAGTACTTC. Amino acid sequence: CASSYVGGALREQYF.

This chain connects TRBV7-2 to TRBJ1-1, with D uncertain. Germline V lookup: CDR1 SGHTA, CDR2 FQGNSA. This CDR3 spans 15 amino acids. V dropped 2 bases and J dropped 8 bases, with 18 bases sitting between them. The DNA for the CDR3 is TGTGCCAGCAGCTTACAGGTCGGAACTGAATTAGAAGCTTTCTTT. Encoded protein: CASSLQVGTELEAFF.

This rearrangement joins TRBV5-1 to TRBJ1-1; TRBD1 aligns across 7 bases. The CDR3 runs to 14 residues. Losses at the gene ends were 4 bases for V and 7 bases for J; bases not matched to a gene: 10. In germline, CDR1 is SGHRS, CDR2 YFSETQ. CDR3 nucleotides: TGCGCCAGCAGCCTCGGGACAGCTAACCTTGAAGCTTTCTTT. Its protein product is CASSLGTANLEAFF.